This T cell receptor (beta chain) came from a study of radiotherapy plus CTLA-4 blockade in lung cancer. CDR1 SNHLY and CDR2 FYNNEI come from the germline V gene. The CDR3 has 15 residues. V lost 2 bases, J lost 3 bases, and 8 bases lay in between. Some clones are missing from TCRdb's copy, which holds only in-frame ones; the method was immunoSEQ multiplex PCR. The sample has around 78,000 clones, roughly 79% seen once. This sequence originates from a human donor with non-small cell lung cancer who had a partial response to radiotherapy plus ipilimumab. Some clones in this sample may be carry-over from other donors' samples. The gene calls are TRBV2 and TRBJ2-6; D is unresolved. Specimen: peripheral blood, collected from a patient treated with radiotherapy plus ipilimumab. The CDR3 sequence is CASSELRSGANVLTF. CDR3 DNA sequence: TGTGCCAGCAGTGAATTAAGGAGTGGGGCCAACGTCCTGACTTTC.